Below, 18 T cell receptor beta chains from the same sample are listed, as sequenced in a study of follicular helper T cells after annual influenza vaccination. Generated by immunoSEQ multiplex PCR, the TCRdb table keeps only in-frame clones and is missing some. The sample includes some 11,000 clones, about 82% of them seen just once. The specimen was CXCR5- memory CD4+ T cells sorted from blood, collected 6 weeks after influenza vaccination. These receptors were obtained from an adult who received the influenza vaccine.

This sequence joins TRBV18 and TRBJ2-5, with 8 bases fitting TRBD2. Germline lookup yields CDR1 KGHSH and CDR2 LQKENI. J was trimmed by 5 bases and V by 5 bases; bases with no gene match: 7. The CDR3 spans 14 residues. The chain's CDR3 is CASSSAGARETQYF. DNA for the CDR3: TGTGCCAGCTCATCAGCGGGAGCGCGGGAGACCCAGTACTTC.

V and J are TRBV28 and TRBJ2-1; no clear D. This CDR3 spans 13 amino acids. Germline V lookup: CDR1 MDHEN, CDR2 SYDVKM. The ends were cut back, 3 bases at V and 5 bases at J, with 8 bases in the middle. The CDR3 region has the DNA TGTGCCAGCAGTTTCCCCACCGACAATGAGCAGTTCTTC. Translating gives CASSFPTDNEQFF.

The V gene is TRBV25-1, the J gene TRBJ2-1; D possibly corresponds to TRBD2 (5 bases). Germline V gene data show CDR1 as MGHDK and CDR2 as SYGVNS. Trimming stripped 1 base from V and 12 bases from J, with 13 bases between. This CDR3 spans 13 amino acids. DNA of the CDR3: TGTGCCAGCAGTGAATGGGCTGAGGGTCGGCAGTTCTTC. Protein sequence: CASSEWAEGRQFF.

CDR3 coding DNA: TGCGCCAGCAGCTCCGGACTAGCTTCCTACGAGCAGTACTTC. Protein sequence: CASSSGLASYEQYF. The J gene is TRBJ2-7, the V gene TRBV5-1; 8 bases fit TRBD2. The junction had 3 bases not matched to a gene; V was cut back by 3 bases and J by 1 base. This CDR3 is built from 14 residues. From germline, CDR1 is SGHRS and CDR2 YFSETQ.

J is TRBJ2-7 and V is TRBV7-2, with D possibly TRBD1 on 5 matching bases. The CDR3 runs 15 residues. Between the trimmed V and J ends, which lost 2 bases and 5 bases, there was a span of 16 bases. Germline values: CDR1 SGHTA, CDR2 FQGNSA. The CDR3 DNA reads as TGTGCCAGCAGCTTAAGAAGGCCAGGGTCCCACGAGCAGTACTTC. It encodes CASSLRRPGSHEQYF.

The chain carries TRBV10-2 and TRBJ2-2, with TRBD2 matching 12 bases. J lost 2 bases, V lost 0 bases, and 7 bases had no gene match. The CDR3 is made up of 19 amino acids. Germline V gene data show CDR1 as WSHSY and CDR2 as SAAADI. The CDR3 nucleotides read TGCGCCAGCAGTGAGTCGACGCCTAGCGGGAGGGTTAACACCGGGGAGCTGTTTTTT. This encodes CASSESTPSGRVNTGELFF.

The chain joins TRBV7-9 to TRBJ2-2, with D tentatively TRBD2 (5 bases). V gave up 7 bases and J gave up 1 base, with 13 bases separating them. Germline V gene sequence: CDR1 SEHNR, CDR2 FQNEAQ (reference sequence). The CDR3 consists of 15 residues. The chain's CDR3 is CASTPGGWNTGELFF. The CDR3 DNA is TGTGCCAGCACCCCTGGAGGCTGGAACACCGGGGAGCTGTTTTTT.

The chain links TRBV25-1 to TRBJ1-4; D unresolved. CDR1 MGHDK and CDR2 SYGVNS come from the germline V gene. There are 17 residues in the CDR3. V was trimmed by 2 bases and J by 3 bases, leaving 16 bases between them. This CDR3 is CASSERTLVDSNEKLFF. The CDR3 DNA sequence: TGTGCCAGCAGTGAACGAACTCTGGTGGACTCTAATGAAAAACTGTTTTTT.

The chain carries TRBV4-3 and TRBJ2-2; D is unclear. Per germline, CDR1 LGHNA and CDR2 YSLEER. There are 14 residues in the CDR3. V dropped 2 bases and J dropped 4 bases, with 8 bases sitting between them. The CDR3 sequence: CASSQQPITGELFF. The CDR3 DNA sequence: TGCGCCAGCAGCCAACAACCCATCACCGGGGAGCTGTTTTTT.

The CDR3 DNA reads TGTGCCAGCAGCTTGGTCGCTAGCGGGACTCATCCCAATGAGCAGTTCTTC. Translation: CASSLVASGTHPNEQFF. The rearrangement links TRBV5-4 to TRBJ2-1; TRBD2 aligns across 9 bases. The CDR3 is 17 amino acids. The V and J ends lost 0 bases and 6 bases, in that order; junction bases with no gene match: 10. Germline V CDR1 and CDR2: SGHNT, YYREEE (reference sequence).

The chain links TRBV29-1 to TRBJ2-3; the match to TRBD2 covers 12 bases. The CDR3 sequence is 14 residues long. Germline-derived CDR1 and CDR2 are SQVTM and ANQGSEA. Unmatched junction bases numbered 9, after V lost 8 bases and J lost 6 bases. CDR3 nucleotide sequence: TGCAGCACCAGGACTAGCGGGATTTCGGATACGCAGTATTTT. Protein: CSTRTSGISDTQYF.

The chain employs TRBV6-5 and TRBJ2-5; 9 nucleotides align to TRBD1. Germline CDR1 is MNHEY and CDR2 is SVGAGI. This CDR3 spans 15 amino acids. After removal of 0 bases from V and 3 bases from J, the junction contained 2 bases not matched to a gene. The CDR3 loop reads CASSYSDRGEETQYF. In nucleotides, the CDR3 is TGTGCCAGCAGTTACTCCGACAGGGGGGAAGAGACCCAGTACTTC.

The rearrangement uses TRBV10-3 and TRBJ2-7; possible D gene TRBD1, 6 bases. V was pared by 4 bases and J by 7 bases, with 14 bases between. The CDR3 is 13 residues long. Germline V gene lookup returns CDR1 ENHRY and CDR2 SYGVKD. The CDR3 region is CAISGEQGREQYF. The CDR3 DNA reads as TGTGCCATCAGTGGCGAACAGGGTCGGGAGCAGTACTTC.

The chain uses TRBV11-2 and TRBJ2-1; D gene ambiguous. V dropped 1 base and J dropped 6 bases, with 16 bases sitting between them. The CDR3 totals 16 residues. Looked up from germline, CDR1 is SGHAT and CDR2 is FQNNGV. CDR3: CASSLVGGPWGNEQFF. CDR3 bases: TGTGCCAGCAGCTTAGTCGGCGGCCCGTGGGGCAATGAGCAGTTCTTC.

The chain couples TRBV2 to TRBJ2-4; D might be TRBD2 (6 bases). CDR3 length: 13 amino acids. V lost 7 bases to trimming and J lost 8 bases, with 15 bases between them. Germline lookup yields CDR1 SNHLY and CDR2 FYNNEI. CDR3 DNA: TGTGCCAGCACTGACGGGAGCCTGGACATTCAGTACTTC. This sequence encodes CASTDGSLDIQYF.

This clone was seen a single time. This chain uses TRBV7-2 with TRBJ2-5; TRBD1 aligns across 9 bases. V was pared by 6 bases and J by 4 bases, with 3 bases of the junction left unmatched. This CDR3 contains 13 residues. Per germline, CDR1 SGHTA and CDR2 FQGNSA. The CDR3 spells CASSKDRGETQYF. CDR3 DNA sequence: TGTGCCAGCAGTAAGGACAGGGGAGAGACCCAGTACTTC.

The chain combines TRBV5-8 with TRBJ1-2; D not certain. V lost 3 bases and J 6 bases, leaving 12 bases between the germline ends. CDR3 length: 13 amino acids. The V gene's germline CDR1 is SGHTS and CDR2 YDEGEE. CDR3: CASSSETGHGYTF. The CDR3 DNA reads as TGTGCCAGCAGCTCTGAAACGGGCCATGGCTACACCTTC.

The CDR3, as DNA: TGTGCCAGCAGTGTACAGGGGGCAGGGTATGGCTACACCTTC. Protein product: CASSVQGAGYGYTF. The chain has TRBV28 and TRBJ1-2; 9 positions match TRBD1. CDR3 length equals 14 residues. Germline CDR1 and CDR2: MDHEN and SYDVKM. The J segment lost 5 bases and the V segment lost 5 bases, leaving 6 bases of the junction unmatched.